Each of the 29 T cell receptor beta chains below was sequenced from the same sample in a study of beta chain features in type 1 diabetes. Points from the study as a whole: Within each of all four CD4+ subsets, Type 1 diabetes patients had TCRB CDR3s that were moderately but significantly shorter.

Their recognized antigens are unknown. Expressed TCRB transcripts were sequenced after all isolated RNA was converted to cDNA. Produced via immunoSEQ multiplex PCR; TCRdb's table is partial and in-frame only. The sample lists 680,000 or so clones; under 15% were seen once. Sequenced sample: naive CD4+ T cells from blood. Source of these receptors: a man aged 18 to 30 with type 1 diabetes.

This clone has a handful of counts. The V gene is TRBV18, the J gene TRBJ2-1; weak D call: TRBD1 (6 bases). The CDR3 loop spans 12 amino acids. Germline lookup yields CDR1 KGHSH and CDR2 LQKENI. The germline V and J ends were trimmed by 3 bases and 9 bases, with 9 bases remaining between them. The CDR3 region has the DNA TGTGCCAGCTCACCGCCAGGGGTTGAGCAGTTCTTC. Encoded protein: CASSPPGVEQFF.

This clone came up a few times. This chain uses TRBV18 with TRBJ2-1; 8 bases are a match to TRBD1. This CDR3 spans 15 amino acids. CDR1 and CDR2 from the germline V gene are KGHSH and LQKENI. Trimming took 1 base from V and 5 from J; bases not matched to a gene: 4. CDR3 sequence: CASSPRQGQHNEQFF. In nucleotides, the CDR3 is TGTGCCAGCTCACCACGACAGGGGCAACACAATGAGCAGTTCTTC.

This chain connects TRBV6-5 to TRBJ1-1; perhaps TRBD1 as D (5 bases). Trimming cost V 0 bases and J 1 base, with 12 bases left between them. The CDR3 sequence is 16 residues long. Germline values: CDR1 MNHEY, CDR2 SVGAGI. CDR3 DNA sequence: TGTGCCAGCAGTTACTCGGGTGTGGGGCCGAACACTGAAGCTTTCTTT. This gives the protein CASSYSGVGPNTEAFF.

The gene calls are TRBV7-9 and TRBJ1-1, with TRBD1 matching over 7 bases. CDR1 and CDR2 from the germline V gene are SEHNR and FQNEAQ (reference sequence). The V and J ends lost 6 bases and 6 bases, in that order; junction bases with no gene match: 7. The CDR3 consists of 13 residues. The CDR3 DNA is TGTGCCAGCAGTGGTCTGGGGACAGCTGAAGCTTTCTTT. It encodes CASSGLGTAEAFF.

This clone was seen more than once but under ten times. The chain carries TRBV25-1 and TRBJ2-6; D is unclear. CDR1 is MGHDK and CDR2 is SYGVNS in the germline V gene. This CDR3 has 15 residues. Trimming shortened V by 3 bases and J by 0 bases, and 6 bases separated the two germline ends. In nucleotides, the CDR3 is TGTGCCAGCAGTGAGGCGTCCTCTGGGGCCAACGTCCTGACTTTC. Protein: CASSEASSGANVLTF.

The CDR3 protein is CASSLLAGHQETQYF. CDR3 in DNA: TGCGCCAGCAGCTTGCTTGCAGGGCACCAAGAGACCCAGTACTTC. The genes are TRBV5-1 and TRBJ2-5, with D possibly matching TRBD1 (5 bases). Trimming removed 1 base at V and 0 bases at J, with 10 bases between. CDR1 and CDR2 (germline): SGHRS, YFSETQ. The CDR3 contains 15 residues.

The DNA of the CDR3 is TGCGCCAGCAGCTTGAATCGACAGACGGGGGAGCAGTACTTC. Translation: CASSLNRQTGEQYF. The genes are TRBV5-1 and TRBJ2-7; D may correspond to TRBD1 or TRBD2 (5 bases each). The V and J ends lost 1 base and 7 bases respectively, with 15 bases between them. Germline CDR1 reads SGHRS; CDR2 reads YFSETQ. CDR3 length: 14 residues.

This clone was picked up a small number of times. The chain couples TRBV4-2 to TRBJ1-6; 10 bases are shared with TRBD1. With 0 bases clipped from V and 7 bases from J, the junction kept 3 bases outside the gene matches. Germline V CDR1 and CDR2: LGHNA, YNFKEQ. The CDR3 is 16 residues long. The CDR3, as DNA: TGTGCCAGCAGCCAAGAACCGGGACAGGGGAATTCACCCCTCCACTTT. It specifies CASSQEPGQGNSPLHF.

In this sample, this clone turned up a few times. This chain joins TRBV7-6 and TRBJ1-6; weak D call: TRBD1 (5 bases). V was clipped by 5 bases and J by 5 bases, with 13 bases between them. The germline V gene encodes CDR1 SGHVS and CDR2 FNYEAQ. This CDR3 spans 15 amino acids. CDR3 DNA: TGTGCCAGCAGCCCCAGCACAGGAGATAATTCACCCCTCCACTTT. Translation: CASSPSTGDNSPLHF.

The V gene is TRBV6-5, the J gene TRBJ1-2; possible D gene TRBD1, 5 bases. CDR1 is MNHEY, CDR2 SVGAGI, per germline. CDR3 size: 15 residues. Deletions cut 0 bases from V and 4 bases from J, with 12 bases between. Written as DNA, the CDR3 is TGTGCCAGCAGTTACTCTACGGGGCCTCCCTATGGCTACACCTTC. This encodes CASSYSTGPPYGYTF.

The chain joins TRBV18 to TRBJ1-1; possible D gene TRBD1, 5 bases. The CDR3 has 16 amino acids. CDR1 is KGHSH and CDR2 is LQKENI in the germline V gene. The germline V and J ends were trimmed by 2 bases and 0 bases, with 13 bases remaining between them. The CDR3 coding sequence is TGTGCCAGCTCACCAGTTTTCAGGGAAATGAACACTGAAGCTTTCTTT. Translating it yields CASSPVFREMNTEAFF. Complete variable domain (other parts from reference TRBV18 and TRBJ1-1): NAGVMQNPRHLVRRRGQEARLRCSPMKGHSHVYWYRQLPEEGLKFMVYLQKENIIDESGMPKERFSAEFPKEGPSILRIQQVVRGDSAAYFCASSPVFREMNTEAFFGQGTRLTVV.

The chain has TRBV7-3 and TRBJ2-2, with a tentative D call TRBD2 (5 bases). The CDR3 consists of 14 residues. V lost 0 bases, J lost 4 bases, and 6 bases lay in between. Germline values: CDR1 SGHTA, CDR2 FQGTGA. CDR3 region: CASSLTGITGELFF. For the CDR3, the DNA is TGTGCCAGCAGCTTAACCGGGATCACCGGGGAGCTGTTTTTT.

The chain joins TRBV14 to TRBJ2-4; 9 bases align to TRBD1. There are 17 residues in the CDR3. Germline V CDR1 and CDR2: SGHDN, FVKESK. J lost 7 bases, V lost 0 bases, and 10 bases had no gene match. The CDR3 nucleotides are TGTGCCAGCAGCCAAGATCAAGCGGGACAGGGATGGAACATTCAGTACTTC. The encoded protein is CASSQDQAGQGWNIQYF.

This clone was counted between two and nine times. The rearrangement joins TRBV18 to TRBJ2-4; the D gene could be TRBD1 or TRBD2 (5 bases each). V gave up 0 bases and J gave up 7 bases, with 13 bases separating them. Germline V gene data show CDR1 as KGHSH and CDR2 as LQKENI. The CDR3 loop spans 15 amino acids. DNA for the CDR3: TGTGCCAGCTCACCACCGTTGGGGGACCCGAACATTCAGTACTTC. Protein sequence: CASSPPLGDPNIQYF.

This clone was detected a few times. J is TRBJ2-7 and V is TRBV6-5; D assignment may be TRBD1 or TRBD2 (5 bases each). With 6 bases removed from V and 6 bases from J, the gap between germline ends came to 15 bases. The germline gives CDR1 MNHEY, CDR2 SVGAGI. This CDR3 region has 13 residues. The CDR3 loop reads CASSPGPGREQYF. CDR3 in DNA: TGTGCCAGCAGCCCGGGACCTGGCCGCGAGCAGTACTTC.

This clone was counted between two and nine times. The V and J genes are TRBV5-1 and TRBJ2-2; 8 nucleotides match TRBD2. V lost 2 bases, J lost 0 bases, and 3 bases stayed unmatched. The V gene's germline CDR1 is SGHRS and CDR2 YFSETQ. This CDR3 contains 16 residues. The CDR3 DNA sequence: TGCGCCAGCAGCTTTTGGACTAGCTCGAACACCGGGGAGCTGTTTTTT. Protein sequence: CASSFWTSSNTGELFF.

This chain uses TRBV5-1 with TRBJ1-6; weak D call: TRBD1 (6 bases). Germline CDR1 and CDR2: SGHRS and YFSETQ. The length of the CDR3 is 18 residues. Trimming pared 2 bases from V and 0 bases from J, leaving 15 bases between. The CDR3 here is CASSFVQGKSSYNSPLHF. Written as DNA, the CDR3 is TGCGCCAGCAGCTTCGTACAGGGCAAGAGCTCCTATAATTCACCCCTCCACTTT.

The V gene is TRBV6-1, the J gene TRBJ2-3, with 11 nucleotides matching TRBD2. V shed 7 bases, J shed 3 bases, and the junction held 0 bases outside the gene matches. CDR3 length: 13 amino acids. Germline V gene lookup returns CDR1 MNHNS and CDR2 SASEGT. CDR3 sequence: CASTSGGTDTQYF. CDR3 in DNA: TGTGCCAGCACTAGCGGGGGGACAGATACGCAGTATTTT.

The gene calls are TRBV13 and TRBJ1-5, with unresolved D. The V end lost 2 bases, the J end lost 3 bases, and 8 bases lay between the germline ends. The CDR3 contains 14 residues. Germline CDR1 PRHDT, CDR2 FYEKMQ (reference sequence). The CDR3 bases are TGTGCCAGCAGCTTAAACCGCGACAATCAGCCCCAGCATTTT. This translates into CASSLNRDNQPQHF. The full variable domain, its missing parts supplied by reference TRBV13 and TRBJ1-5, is AAGVIQSPRHLIKEKRETATLKCYPIPRHDTVYWYQQGPGQDPQFLISFYEKMQSDKGSIPDRFSAQQFSDYHSELNMSSLELGDSALYFCASSLNRDNQPQHFGDGTRLSIL.

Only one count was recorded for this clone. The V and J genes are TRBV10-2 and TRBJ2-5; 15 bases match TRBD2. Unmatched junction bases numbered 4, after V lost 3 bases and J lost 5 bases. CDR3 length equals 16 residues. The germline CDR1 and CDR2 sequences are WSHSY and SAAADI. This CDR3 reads CASSDGLAGGLETQYF. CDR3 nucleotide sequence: TGCGCCAGCAGTGACGGACTAGCGGGGGGGCTTGAGACCCAGTACTTC.

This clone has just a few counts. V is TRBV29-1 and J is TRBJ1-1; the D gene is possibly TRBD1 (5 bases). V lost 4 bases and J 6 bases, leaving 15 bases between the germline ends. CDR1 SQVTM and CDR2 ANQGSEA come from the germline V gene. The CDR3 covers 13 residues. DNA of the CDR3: TGCAGCGTTGCGGGCGCCGCGGGGGCTGAAGCTTTCTTT. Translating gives CSVAGAAGAEAFF. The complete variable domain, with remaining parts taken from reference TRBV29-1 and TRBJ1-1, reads SAVISQKPSRDICQRGTSLTIQCQVDSQVTMMFWYRQQPGQSLTLIATANQGSEATYESGFVIDKFPISRPNLTFSTLTVSNMSPEDSSIYLCSVAGAAGAEAFFGQGTRLTVV.

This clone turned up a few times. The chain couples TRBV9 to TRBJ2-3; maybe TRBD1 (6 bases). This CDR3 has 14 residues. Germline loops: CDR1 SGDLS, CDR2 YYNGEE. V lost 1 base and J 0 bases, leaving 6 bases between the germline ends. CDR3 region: CASSVTGSTDTQYF. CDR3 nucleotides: TGTGCCAGCAGCGTAACAGGGAGCACAGATACGCAGTATTTT.

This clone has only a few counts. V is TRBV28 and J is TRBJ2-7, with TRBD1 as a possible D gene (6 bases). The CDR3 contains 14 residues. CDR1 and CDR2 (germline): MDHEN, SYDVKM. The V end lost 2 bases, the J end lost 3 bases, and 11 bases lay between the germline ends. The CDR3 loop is CASSLGDTNYEQYF. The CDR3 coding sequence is TGTGCCAGCAGTTTAGGGGACACTAACTACGAGCAGTACTTC.

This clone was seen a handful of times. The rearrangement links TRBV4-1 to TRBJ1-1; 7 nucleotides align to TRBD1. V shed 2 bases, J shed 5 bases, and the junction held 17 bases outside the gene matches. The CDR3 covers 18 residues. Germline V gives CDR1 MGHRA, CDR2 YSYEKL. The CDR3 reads CASSQNRGRGDRATEAFF. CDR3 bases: TGCGCCAGCAGCCAAAATAGGGGCCGAGGTGACAGGGCAACTGAAGCTTTCTTT.

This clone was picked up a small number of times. The CDR3 DNA follows: TGTGCCATCAGCGGGACAGACAATCAGCCCCAGCATTTT. It is translated as CAISGTDNQPQHF. The genes are TRBV10-3 and TRBJ1-5; 7 positions match TRBD1. V was pared by 6 bases and J by 3 bases, with 2 bases of the junction left unmatched. Germline CDR1 is ENHRY and CDR2 is SYGVKD. CDR3 length: 13 amino acids.

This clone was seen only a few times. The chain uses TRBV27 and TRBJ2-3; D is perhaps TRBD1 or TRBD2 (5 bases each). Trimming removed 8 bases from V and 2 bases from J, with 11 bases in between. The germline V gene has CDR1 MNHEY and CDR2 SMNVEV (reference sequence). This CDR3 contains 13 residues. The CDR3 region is CASGRGYTDTQYF. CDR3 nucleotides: TGTGCCAGCGGCCGGGGCTACACAGATACGCAGTATTTT.

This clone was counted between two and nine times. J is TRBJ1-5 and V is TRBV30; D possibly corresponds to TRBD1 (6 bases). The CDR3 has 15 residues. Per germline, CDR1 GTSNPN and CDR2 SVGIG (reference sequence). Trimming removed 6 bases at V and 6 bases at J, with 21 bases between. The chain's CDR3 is CACTLTGQMSQPQHF. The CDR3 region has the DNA TGTGCCTGCACACTAACAGGGCAGATGAGTCAGCCCCAGCATTTT.

CDR3 region: CASSYPDRGLTTDTQYF. The CDR3 DNA follows: TGTGCCAGCAGCTATCCAGACAGGGGACTTACCACAGATACGCAGTATTTT. J is TRBJ2-3 and V is TRBV7-2; 8 nucleotides agree with TRBD1. V was pared by 4 bases and J by 2 bases, with 11 bases of the junction left unmatched. The CDR3 is made up of 17 amino acids. CDR1 and CDR2 (germline): SGHTA, FQGNSA.

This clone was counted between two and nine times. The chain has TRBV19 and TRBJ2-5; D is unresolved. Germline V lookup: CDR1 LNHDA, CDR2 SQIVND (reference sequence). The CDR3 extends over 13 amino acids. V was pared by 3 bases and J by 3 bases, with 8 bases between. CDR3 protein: CASSIHTEETQYF. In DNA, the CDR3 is TGTGCCAGTAGTATCCACACCGAAGAGACCCAGTACTTC.